These 20 T cell receptor beta chains were sequenced from one sample in a study of blood T cell repertoires in COVID-19. Profiled with immunoSEQ multiplex PCR; TCRdb holds only in-frame clones, not every one. The table includes about 180,000 clones, approximately 90% detected once. The sequencing sample was made of peripheral blood. Receptors were obtained from a woman aged 25 to 39 with active or convalescent COVID-19.

Turning to this clone: Other DNA sequences within the sample encode an identical CDR3. The chain employs TRBV11-3 and TRBJ2-2; 11 bases match TRBD1. This CDR3 is built from 15 residues. Trimming cost V 5 bases and J 3 bases; bases outside gene matches: 2. CDR1 and CDR2 from the germline V gene are SGHNT and YENEEA. In DNA form, the CDR3 reads TGTGCCAGCAGCCCGGGACAGGGGGACACCGGGGAGCTGTTTTTT. Translation gives CASSPGQGDTGELFF.

The sample holds one count of this clone. V usage is TRBV11-2 and J usage is TRBJ1-1, with 9 bases fitting TRBD1. The CDR3 contains 17 residues. V lost 4 bases to trimming and J lost 3 bases; unmatched junction nucleotides: 12. Germline V CDR1 and CDR2: SGHAT, FQNNGV. The CDR3 spells CASSSPRTGGLDTEAFF. The CDR3, as DNA: TGTGCCAGCAGCTCCCCCCGAACAGGGGGCCTGGACACTGAAGCTTTCTTT.

V is TRBV3-1 (or the pseudogene TRBV3-2) and J is TRBJ2-1; 9 bases align to TRBD2. V lost 5 bases to trimming and J lost 8 bases; unmatched junction nucleotides: 10. The germline gives CDR1 LGHDT, CDR2 YNNKEL (reference sequence). This CDR3 is built from 15 residues. The CDR3: CASSSGTSFLYEQFF. DNA of the CDR3: TGTGCCAGCAGCTCGGGGACTAGCTTTCTTTATGAGCAGTTCTTC.

The rearrangement links TRBV6-5 to TRBJ1-2; 9 nucleotides line up with TRBD1. The CDR3 loop spans 15 amino acids. Per germline, CDR1 MNHEY and CDR2 SVGAGI. V lost 7 bases to trimming and J lost 4 bases; unmatched junction nucleotides: 10. In DNA, the CDR3 is TGTGCCAGCACCCTTGGGGGACAGGGTATCTATGGCTACACCTTC. It translates to CASTLGGQGIYGYTF.

The V and J genes are TRBV15 and TRBJ2-6, with D maybe TRBD2 (5 bases). The V end was cut by 1 base, the J end by 3 bases, with 10 bases between. The germline gives CDR1 LNHNV, CDR2 YYDKDF (reference sequence). The CDR3 sequence is 16 residues long. CDR3 region: CATSRGTRDGANVLTF. CDR3 nucleotide sequence: TGTGCCACCAGCAGAGGAACTAGGGATGGGGCCAACGTCCTGACTTTC.

The chain employs TRBV27 and TRBJ2-2, with 7 bases matching TRBD2. CDR1 and CDR2 (germline): MNHEY, SMNVEV (reference sequence). V lost 5 bases, J lost 0 bases, and 9 bases stayed unmatched. This CDR3 has 17 amino acids. The CDR3 DNA follows: TGTGCCAGCAGTCCACATCCGGCGGGGGCGAACACCGGGGAGCTGTTTTTT. The encoded protein is CASSPHPAGANTGELFF.

The chain couples TRBV18 to TRBJ1-4, with D hard to call. Germline V gene lookup returns CDR1 KGHSH and CDR2 LQKENI. The CDR3 spans 14 residues. Trimming took 6 bases from V and 8 from J, leaving 16 bases between them. CDR3 DNA: TGTGCCAGCTCCGAGAACTATGCCCTCGAAAAACTGTTTTTT. This sequence encodes CASSENYALEKLFF.

This clone was observed a single time. The rearrangement links TRBV6-5 to TRBJ2-1, with TRBD2 matching over 7 bases. J lost 14 bases, V lost 0 bases, and 10 bases had no gene match. This CDR3 is 14 amino acids long. The germline V gene has CDR1 MNHEY and CDR2 SVGAGI. CDR3 in amino acids: CASSYSQASGSKFF. The CDR3 nucleotides are TGTGCCAGCAGTTACTCGCAGGCTAGCGGTTCTAAGTTCTTC.

The V and J genes are TRBV5-6 and TRBJ1-5, with D uncertain. Germline CDR1 is SGHDT and CDR2 is YYEEEE. V gave up 1 base and J gave up 3 bases, with 8 bases separating them. The CDR3 is 14 residues long. The CDR3 protein is CASSLSVNNQPQHF. Here the CDR3 DNA reads TGTGCCAGCAGCTTGTCGGTCAACAATCAGCCCCAGCATTTT.

The chain joins TRBV11-2 to TRBJ2-5, with 8 bases lining up with TRBD1. The CDR3 totals 17 residues. The germline V gene encodes CDR1 SGHAT and CDR2 FQNNGV. The V segment lost 2 bases and the J segment 3 bases; nucleotides outside the gene matches: 11. Here the CDR3 DNA reads TGTGCCAGCAGCTTATTTCTCTCCGGGACAGGAGAAGAGACCCAGTACTTC. Its translation: CASSLFLSGTGEETQYF.

The chain has TRBV5-6 and TRBJ2-7; TRBD2 is a possible D gene (5 bases). V dropped 3 bases and J dropped 3 bases, with 16 bases sitting between them. The CDR3 has 15 residues. Looked up from germline, CDR1 is SGHDT and CDR2 is YYEEEE. In DNA form, the CDR3 reads TGTGCCAGCAGCTCAACGGGGAAAAGGGACTACGAGCAGTACTTC. It translates to CASSSTGKRDYEQYF.

The chain combines TRBV7-9 with TRBJ1-1, with D tentatively TRBD1 (6 bases). Germline-derived CDR1 and CDR2 are SEHNR and FQNEAQ (reference sequence). There are 15 residues in the CDR3. V gave up 5 bases and J gave up 0 bases, with 13 bases separating them. The CDR3 DNA follows: TGTGCCAGCAGCCCCCGGGACAAACTGAACACTGAAGCTTTCTTT. Protein: CASSPRDKLNTEAFF.

The genes are TRBV4-1 and TRBJ1-1; D is undetermined. The V gene's germline CDR1 is MGHRA and CDR2 YSYEKL. Trimming removed 2 bases from V and 6 bases from J, with 10 bases in between. The CDR3 consists of 13 residues. The CDR3 spells CASSQQMRAEAFF. The DNA for the CDR3 is TGCGCCAGCAGCCAACAGATGAGGGCTGAAGCTTTCTTT.

The chain uses TRBV28 and TRBJ1-6; D call uncertain. CDR3 length equals 15 residues. Trimming stripped 2 bases from V and 1 base from J, with 6 bases between. Germline V gene data show CDR1 as MDHEN and CDR2 as SYDVKM. For the CDR3, the DNA is TGTGCCAGCAGTTTAACGCGTTCCTATAATTCACCCCTCCACTTT. It translates to CASSLTRSYNSPLHF.

The CDR3 nucleotides read TGTGCCAGCAGTCCGGACAGGGGTTTGCAGACTGAAGCTTTCTTT. Amino acids: CASSPDRGLQTEAFF. The gene calls are TRBV27 and TRBJ1-1; 9 nucleotides align to TRBD1. Germline values: CDR1 MNHEY, CDR2 SMNVEV (reference sequence). The CDR3 contains 15 residues. With 5 bases clipped from V and 5 bases from J, the junction kept 9 bases outside the gene matches.

This clone has a handful of counts. This chain joins TRBV12-2 and TRBJ1-5. TRBV12-2 is marked as a pseudogene. The CDR3 has 17 residues. In DNA form, the CDR3 reads TGTGCAAGTCGCTTATGCCGGGGAATATTAATTTATGAGCCCCAGCATTTT. Translated: CASRLCRGILIYEPQHF.

There are a few counts of this clone. The chain combines TRBV14 with TRBJ1-4; D ambiguous. The V end was cut by 1 base, the J end by 10 bases, with 4 bases between. The CDR3 is 11 residues long. The germline V gene has CDR1 SGHDN and CDR2 FVKESK. The CDR3 sequence is CASSQGGKLFF. For the CDR3, the DNA is TGTGCCAGCAGCCAAGGAGGAAAACTGTTTTTT.

The J gene is TRBJ1-3, the V gene TRBV19; 7 bases agree with TRBD1. CDR1 is LNHDA, CDR2 SQIVND, per germline (reference sequence). There are 15 residues in the CDR3. Trimming cost V 7 bases and J 0 bases; bases outside gene matches: 6. The CDR3 sequence is CASTRDRNSGNTIYF. CDR3 DNA: TGTGCCAGTACTCGGGACAGAAACTCTGGAAACACCATATATTTT.

The rearrangement links TRBV25-1 to TRBJ1-1; 8 positions match TRBD1. Germline V gene lookup returns CDR1 MGHDK and CDR2 SYGVNS. With V trimmed by 2 bases and J by 1 base, 0 bases remained unmatched. The CDR3 runs 14 residues. The CDR3 here is CASSEGQGNTEAFF. In DNA, the CDR3 is TGTGCCAGCAGTGAAGGACAGGGGAACACTGAAGCTTTCTTT.

J is TRBJ1-2 and V is TRBV18, with 9 nucleotides matching TRBD1. The germline V gene has CDR1 KGHSH and CDR2 LQKENI. The CDR3 is 13 amino acids. Trimming removed 6 bases from V and 8 bases from J; junction bases left unmatched: 7. CDR3 protein: CASSGQGREGYTF. Written as DNA, the CDR3 is TGTGCCAGCTCGGGACAGGGCCGAGAGGGCTACACCTTC.